Sequencing of this T cell receptor beta chain was carried out in a study of blood T cell repertoires in COVID-19. Study summary: The origin of the acute and convalescent COVID-19 samples was the United States, Italy and Spain.

The authors' processing: By means of reference gene primer amplification, nucleated cell counts were estimated. Profiled with immunoSEQ multiplex PCR; TCRdb holds only in-frame clones, not every one. The D gene and trimming were derived from the DNA, and the V and J assignments and clone size from that table. The sample has fewer than 250,000 clones, 83% seen once. Germline V gene sequence: CDR1 SGHDT, CDR2 YYEEEE. There are 12 residues in the CDR3. Deletions cut 2 bases from V and 3 bases from J, with 6 bases between. The receptor comes from a human donor in a cohort sampled during active COVID-19. The chain links TRBV5-6 to TRBJ2-7; tentatively, D is TRBD2 (5 bases). The sample taken for sequencing was peripheral blood. The CDR3 protein is CASSFRGYEQYF. CDR3 coding DNA: TGTGCCAGCAGCTTTCGGGGCTACGAGCAGTACTTC.